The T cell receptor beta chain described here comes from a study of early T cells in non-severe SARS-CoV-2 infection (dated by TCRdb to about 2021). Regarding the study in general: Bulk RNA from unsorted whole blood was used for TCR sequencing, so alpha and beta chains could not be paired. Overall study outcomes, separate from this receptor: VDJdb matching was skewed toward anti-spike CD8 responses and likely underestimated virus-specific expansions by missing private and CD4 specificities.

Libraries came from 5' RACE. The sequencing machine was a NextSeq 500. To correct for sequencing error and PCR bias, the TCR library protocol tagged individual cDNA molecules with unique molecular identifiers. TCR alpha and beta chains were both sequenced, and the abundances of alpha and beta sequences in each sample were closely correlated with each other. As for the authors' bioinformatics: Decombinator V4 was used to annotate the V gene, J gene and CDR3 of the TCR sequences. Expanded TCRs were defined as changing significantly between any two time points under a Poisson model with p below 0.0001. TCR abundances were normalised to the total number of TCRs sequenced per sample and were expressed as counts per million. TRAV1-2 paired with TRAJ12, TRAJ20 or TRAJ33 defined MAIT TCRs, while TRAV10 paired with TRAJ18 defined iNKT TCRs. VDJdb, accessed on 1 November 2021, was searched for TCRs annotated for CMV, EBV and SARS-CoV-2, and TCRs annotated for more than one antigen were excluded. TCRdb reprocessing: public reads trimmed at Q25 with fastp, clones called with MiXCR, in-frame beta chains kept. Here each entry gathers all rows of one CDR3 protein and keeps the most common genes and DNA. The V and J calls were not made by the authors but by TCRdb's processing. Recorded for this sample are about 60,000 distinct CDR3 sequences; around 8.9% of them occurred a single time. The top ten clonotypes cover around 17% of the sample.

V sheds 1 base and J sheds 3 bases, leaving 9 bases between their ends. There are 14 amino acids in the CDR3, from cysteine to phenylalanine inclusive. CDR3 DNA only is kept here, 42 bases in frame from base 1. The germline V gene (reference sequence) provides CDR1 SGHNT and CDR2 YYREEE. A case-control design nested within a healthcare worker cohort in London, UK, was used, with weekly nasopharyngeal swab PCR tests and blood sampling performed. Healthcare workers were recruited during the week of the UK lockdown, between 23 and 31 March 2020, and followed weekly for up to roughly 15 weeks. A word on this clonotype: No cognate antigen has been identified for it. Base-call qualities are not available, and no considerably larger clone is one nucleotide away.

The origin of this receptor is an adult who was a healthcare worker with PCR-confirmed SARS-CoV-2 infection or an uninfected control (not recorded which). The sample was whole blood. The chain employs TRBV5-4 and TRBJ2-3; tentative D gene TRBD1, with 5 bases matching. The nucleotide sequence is TGTGCCAGCAGCTTGCCCAGGGATACAGATACGCAGTATTTT. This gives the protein CASSLPRDTDTQYF.